Listed here is a single T cell receptor beta chain. Measured with immunoSEQ multiplex PCR; TCRdb has only the in-frame clones, and not every one. This table holds tens of thousands of clones, roughly 90% found once. CDR3 size: 14 residues. Trimming cost V 5 bases and J 5 bases; bases outside gene matches: 6. Germline V gene data show CDR1 as LNHDA and CDR2 as SQIVND (reference sequence). This sample is part of a study of lymphopenia after photon versus proton radiotherapy. The material was peripheral blood, obtained from a patient treated with proton-based radiotherapy. V is TRBV19 and J is TRBJ2-7; 10 nucleotides agree with TRBD1. This clonotype originated in a man older than 75 with esophageal cancer. CDR3: CASSPDRGRDEQYF. In DNA form, the CDR3 reads TGTGCCAGTAGTCCTGACAGGGGGCGGGACGAGCAGTACTTC.